These 22 T cell receptor beta chains came from one sample sequenced in a study of shared clonotypes between healthy human individuals. Measured with immunoSEQ multiplex PCR; TCRdb has only the in-frame clones, and not every one. This table has about 2.3 million clones, just under 95% appearing once. Sample: naive CD4+ T cells from PBMCs. The subset: CD45RA+ positively selected. Receptors originate from a man between 18 and 35 years old in good health. Some clones in this sample may be carry-over from other donors' samples.

This CDR3 reads CASQKGDGYGYTF. CDR3 DNA sequence: TGTGCCAGCCAAAAGGGGGACGGCTATGGCTACACCTTC. The genes are TRBV6-1 and TRBJ1-2, with a weak D call TRBD1 (6 bases). V dropped 8 bases and J dropped 4 bases, with 14 bases sitting between them. Germline V CDR1 and CDR2: MNHNS, SASEGT. This CDR3 has 13 residues.

As concerns this clone: Additional DNA sequences in this sample encode the identical CDR3. J is TRBJ2-7 and V is TRBV9; TRBD2 matches 8 bases. V shed 3 bases, J shed 1 base, and the junction held 3 bases outside the gene matches. Germline CDR1 SGDLS, CDR2 YYNGEE. The CDR3 is 14 amino acids. The DNA for the CDR3 is TGTGCCAGCAGCGCATCTAGCGGGTCCTACGAGCAGTACTTC. Protein sequence: CASSASSGSYEQYF.

This chain uses TRBV18 with TRBJ1-1, with a weak D call TRBD1 (5 bases). Trimming removed 2 bases at V and 0 bases at J, with 10 bases between. CDR1 and CDR2 (germline): KGHSH, LQKENI. This CDR3 has 15 residues. The CDR3 loop is CASSPSKGLNTEAFF. For the CDR3, the DNA is TGTGCCAGCTCACCAAGTAAGGGGCTGAACACTGAAGCTTTCTTT.

The chain has TRBV11-2 and TRBJ2-1; D unclear. Per the germline V gene, CDR1 is SGHAT and CDR2 is FQNNGV. The CDR3 is made up of 15 amino acids. Trimming took 1 base from V and 1 from J, leaving 8 bases between them. CDR3 amino acids: CASSLVSRSYNEQFF. For the CDR3, the DNA is TGTGCCAGCAGCTTAGTTTCCCGTTCCTACAATGAGCAGTTCTTC.

As to this clone: Other DNA sequences in this sample translate to the same CDR3. V and J are TRBV9 and TRBJ2-1, with 15 bases that match TRBD2. J was trimmed by 2 bases and V by 2 bases; bases with no gene match: 2. CDR1 and CDR2 (germline): SGDLS, YYNGEE. The CDR3 has 17 residues. CDR3 residues: CASSVGLAGGAYNEQFF. CDR3 sequence (DNA): TGTGCCAGCAGCGTGGGACTAGCGGGGGGTGCCTACAATGAGCAGTTCTTC.

The chain combines TRBV27 with TRBJ2-6; D uncertain. Trimming removed 5 bases at V and 4 bases at J, with 15 bases between. Germline V gene sequence: CDR1 MNHEY, CDR2 SMNVEV (reference sequence). The CDR3 is 16 amino acids. CDR3 region: CASSISYKSGANVLTF. DNA of the CDR3: TGTGCCAGCAGTATCTCTTACAAGTCCGGGGCCAACGTCCTGACTTTC.

The rearrangement joins TRBV9 to TRBJ2-1, with D uncertain. The germline CDR1 and CDR2 sequences are SGDLS and YYNGEE. V was pared by 3 bases and J by 2 bases, with 9 bases between. CDR3 length: 14 amino acids. This CDR3 reads CASSAYSPYNEQFF. The CDR3 DNA is TGTGCCAGCAGCGCCTATTCTCCCTACAATGAGCAGTTCTTC.

This clone was seen a few times. The rearrangement joins TRBV28 to TRBJ1-5; the match to TRBD1 covers 7 bases. Trimming took 10 bases from V and 3 from J; bases not matched to a gene: 3. CDR1 and CDR2 from the germline V gene are MDHEN and SYDVKM. The CDR3 loop spans 12 amino acids. In nucleotides, the CDR3 is TGTGCCACAGGGGGTACCAATCAGCCCCAGCATTTT. Residues: CATGGTNQPQHF.

The rearrangement uses TRBV19 and TRBJ2-5; D call uncertain. The V end was cut by 3 bases, the J end by 4 bases, with 9 bases between. This CDR3 contains 13 residues. In germline, CDR1 is LNHDA, CDR2 SQIVND (reference sequence). The CDR3 protein is CASSMRVRETQYF. DNA of the CDR3: TGTGCCAGTAGTATGCGAGTACGAGAGACCCAGTACTTC. Full variable domain (remainder filled in from reference TRBV19 and TRBJ2-5): DGGITQSPKYLFRKEGQNVTLSCEQNLNHDAMYWYRQDPGQGLRLIYYSQIVNDFQKGDIAEGYSVSREKKESFPLTVTSAQKNPTAFYLCASSMRVRETQYFGPGTRLLVL.

The CDR3 protein is CASSLGTSRGQFF. The CDR3 DNA follows: TGTGCCAGCAGTCTAGGGACTAGTCGGGGCCAGTTCTTC. The rearrangement joins TRBV6-1 to TRBJ2-1, with 8 positions matching TRBD2. V trimming: 5 bases; J trimming: 13 bases; junction bases outside the gene matches: 10. The CDR3 totals 13 residues. Germline V gene data show CDR1 as MNHNS and CDR2 as SASEGT.

This chain connects TRBV6-1 to TRBJ2-7; 7 nucleotides agree with TRBD2. Germline-derived CDR1 and CDR2 are MNHNS and SASEGT. The CDR3 covers 14 residues. After removal of 3 bases from V and 0 bases from J, the junction contained 2 bases not matched to a gene. This chain's CDR3 is CASSERGTSYEQYF. The CDR3, as DNA: TGTGCCAGCAGTGAGCGGGGGACCTCCTACGAGCAGTACTTC.

J is TRBJ2-5 and V is TRBV5-1; D might be TRBD1 or TRBD2, each matching 5 bases. CDR3 length: 15 amino acids. CDR1 and CDR2 from the germline V gene are SGHRS and YFSETQ. Trimming left V 4 bases short and J 2 bases short, with 15 bases between. The CDR3 is CASSPGGQPQETQYF. CDR3 DNA sequence: TGCGCCAGCAGCCCCGGAGGACAACCTCAAGAGACCCAGTACTTC. The full variable domain, rest sourced from reference TRBV5-1 and TRBJ2-5, is KAGVTQTPRYLIKTRGQQVTLSCSPISGHRSVSWYQQTPGQGLQFLFEYFSETQRNKGNFPGRFSGRQFSNSRSEMNVSTLELGDSALYLCASSPGGQPQETQYFGPGTRLLVL.

This chain connects TRBV19 to TRBJ2-2, with a weak D call TRBD2 (6 bases). The length of the CDR3 is 15 residues. V shed 3 bases and J shed 3 bases, with 11 bases lying between them. Germline CDR1 is LNHDA and CDR2 is SQIVND (reference sequence). For the CDR3, the DNA is TGTGCCAGTAGTATGGTCGGGAGTGACACCGGGGAGCTGTTTTTT. This sequence encodes CASSMVGSDTGELFF.

This clone was detected once. The gene calls are TRBV6-1 and TRBJ2-2; D is unclear. Germline loops: CDR1 MNHNS, CDR2 SASEGT. The germline V and J ends were trimmed by 7 bases and 6 bases, with 12 bases remaining between them. The CDR3 has 13 amino acids. The CDR3 DNA reads TGTGCCAGCAATTGGGGAAGGGCCGGGGAGCTGTTTTTT. Protein sequence: CASNWGRAGELFF.

The gene calls are TRBV6-6 and TRBJ1-3; 8 bases map to TRBD1. This CDR3 is built from 14 residues. J gave up 1 base and V 6 bases, and 2 bases lay outside the gene matches. Germline V gene lookup returns CDR1 MNHNY and CDR2 SVGAGI (reference sequence). This CDR3 reads CASSRQGSGNTIYF. Here the CDR3 DNA reads TGTGCCAGCAGCAGACAGGGGTCTGGAAACACCATATATTTT.

The CDR3 loop is CASTYLPSGLIGGTDTQYF. The CDR3 nucleotides are TGTGCCAGCACTTACCTACCCTCGGGACTTATCGGCGGCACAGATACGCAGTATTTT. The genes are TRBV27 and TRBJ2-3; tentative D call: TRBD2 (6 bases). Looked up from germline, CDR1 is MNHEY and CDR2 is SMNVEV (reference sequence). The CDR3 extends over 19 amino acids. The V and J ends lost 7 bases and 1 base respectively, with 27 bases between them.

This clone was detected only a few times. The chain combines TRBV2 with TRBJ1-5; D perhaps matches TRBD1 (5 bases). The germline V gene has CDR1 SNHLY and CDR2 FYNNEI. The V and J ends lost 6 bases and 4 bases respectively, with 13 bases between them. The CDR3 is 14 residues long. CDR3 nucleotides: TGTGCCAGCAGGGCAGACAGTTTTAATCAGCCCCAGCATTTT. Its protein is CASRADSFNQPQHF.

V usage is TRBV19 and J usage is TRBJ1-4; 7 bases are shared with TRBD1. V shed 5 bases, J shed 8 bases, and the junction held 5 bases outside the gene matches. This CDR3 contains 13 residues. Germline V gene data show CDR1 as LNHDA and CDR2 as SQIVND (reference sequence). The CDR3 is CASSPGQFEKLFF. The CDR3 DNA reads TGTGCCAGTAGTCCGGGACAGTTCGAAAAACTGTTTTTT.

The chain uses TRBV7-9 and TRBJ2-1; 14 positions agree with TRBD2. J was trimmed by 5 bases and V by 0 bases; bases with no gene match: 3. The CDR3 loop spans 17 amino acids. Germline CDR1 SEHNR, CDR2 FQNEAQ (reference sequence). The DNA of the CDR3 is TGTGCCAGCAGCTTAGCGGGGACTAGCGGGAGTGACAATGAGCAGTTCTTC. Residues: CASSLAGTSGSDNEQFF.

Only a few counts were recorded for this clone. This chain links TRBV29-1 with TRBJ1-1; D uncertain. Trimming stripped 6 bases from V and 0 bases from J, with 14 bases between. This CDR3 has 14 amino acids. The germline V gene has CDR1 SQVTM and CDR2 ANQGSEA. The CDR3 DNA reads as TGCAGCGTGGGGAGAGGTTACCTGAACACTGAAGCTTTCTTT. Translating gives CSVGRGYLNTEAFF.

The rearrangement joins TRBV15 to TRBJ2-3; 7 bases match TRBD1. Losses at the gene ends were 7 bases for V and 3 bases for J; bases not matched to a gene: 4. CDR1 and CDR2 from the germline V gene are LNHNV and YYDKDF (reference sequence). The CDR3 spans 13 residues. The CDR3 loop reads CATTGQKTDTQYF. CDR3 DNA: TGTGCCACCACGGGACAGAAGACAGATACGCAGTATTTT.

This chain joins TRBV28 and TRBJ1-2; TRBD1 agrees at 7 bases. Per germline, CDR1 MDHEN and CDR2 SYDVKM. This CDR3 is built from 15 residues. V was clipped by 1 base and J by 6 bases; unmatched bases: 8. The CDR3 protein is CASSLSDRVGDGYTF. The CDR3 DNA is TGTGCCAGCAGTTTATCCGACAGGGTGGGAGATGGCTACACCTTC.